The rows below give T cell receptor beta chains drawn from one sample of a study of blood T cell repertoires in COVID-19. Data came from immunoSEQ multiplex PCR; TCRdb stores just in-frame clones and leaves some out. This sample has 310,000 or so clones, with roughly 87% found just once. The sequencing sample was made of PBMCs or T cells enriched from blood (not recorded which). These receptors were obtained from a woman aged 18-30 years who had recovered from COVID-19. Each CDR3 is given with its conserved first and last residue. Fields, in order: V gene, D gene, J gene, clone size, CDR3 DNA, CDR3 protein. D genes are given only for firm matches. Rows may omit the clone size; those that give it use once, few, many or a size class.

TRBV7-2	TRBD2	TRBJ2-5	.	TGTGCCAGCAGCTCTATGAGCGGGAGGGCAGAGACCCAGTACTTC	CASSSMSGRAETQYF
TRBV4-1	.	TRBJ1-6	.	TGCGCCAGCAGCACGTCGGGGGGAATTAATTCACCCCTCCACTTT	CASSTSGGINSPLHF
TRBV7-2	TRBD2	TRBJ2-5	.	TGTGCCAGCAGCTTCCCCCGTAGCGGGGAAAGTTCTAACCAAGAGACCCAGTACTTC	CASSFPRSGESSNQETQYF
TRBV20-1	.	TRBJ2-3	.	TGCAGTGCTAGTCCCTTGGACTTTTCAGATACGCAGTATTTT	CSASPLDFSDTQYF
TRBV27	TRBD2	TRBJ2-1	.	TGTGCCAGCAGTTTAGAGCGGGGCCACAATGAGCAGTTCTTC	CASSLERGHNEQFF
TRBV7-2	TRBD1	TRBJ1-4	.	TGTGCCAGCAGTTCGGACAGGGGGCCACAGGACCTCAGTGAAAAACTGTTTTTT	CASSSDRGPQDLSEKLFF
TRBV27	.	TRBJ1-5	.	TGTGCCAGCCCTAAGAACGAGGGGAGGCGCAATCAGCCCCAGCATTTT	CASPKNEGRRNQPQHF
TRBV4-2	TRBD1	TRBJ2-4	.	TGTGCCAGCAGCCAAGATCGGGGACAGGGGGACAAAAACATTCAGTACTTC	CASSQDRGQGDKNIQYF
TRBV6-6	.	TRBJ2-2	.	TGTGCCAGCAGCCTACAGGGCACCGGGGAGCTGTTTTTT	CASSLQGTGELFF
TRBV10-3	.	TRBJ1-5	once	TGTGCCATCAGTGGGCAAGACAGAAATCAGCCCCAGCATTTT	CAISGQDRNQPQHF
TRBV28	TRBD2	TRBJ2-5	.	TGTGCCAGCAGTTTCAGGCTAGCGGGAGTGGAGACCCAGTACTTC	CASSFRLAGVETQYF
TRBV2	.	TRBJ1-5	.	TGTGCCAGCAGTGTAGAGGGCGGCGATCAGCCCCAGCATTTT	CASSVEGGDQPQHF
TRBV4-3	TRBD2	TRBJ2-1	.	TGCGCCAGCAGCCAAGTCCCAGCGGGAGGAAGTAATGAGCAGTTCTTC	CASSQVPAGGSNEQFF
TRBV2	TRBD2	TRBJ2-3	.	TGTGCCGCCCGGGGGGAGGGCCTCACAGATACGCAGTATTTT	CAARGEGLTDTQYF
TRBV15	TRBD1	TRBJ1-1	.	TGTGCCACCAGCTCCCGGGACAGGGAAGTGGCCACTGAAGCTTTCTTT	CATSSRDREVATEAFF
TRBV2	.	TRBJ1-5	.	TGTGCCAGCAGGGGGGCCGACGGCGGCAACAATCAGCCCCAGCATTTT	CASRGADGGNNQPQHF
TRBV7-8	.	TRBJ2-3	.	TGTGCCAGCAGCTTATTCGGTAGCACAGATACGCAGTATTTT	CASSLFGSTDTQYF
TRBV4-1	TRBD1	TRBJ1-2	once	TGCGCCAGCAGCCTAGGACAGGGGGACGTCTATGGCTACACCTTC	CASSLGQGDVYGYTF
TRBV5-1	.	TRBJ1-1	.	TGCGCCAGCAGCAATCAGGCCCCCTCGGCAGCTTTCTTT	CASSNQAPSAAFF
TRBV5-1	.	TRBJ1-2	.	TGCGCCAGCAGCGAGGGTCGACGGGATAACTATGGCTACACCTTC	CASSEGRRDNYGYTF
TRBV5-1	TRBD1	TRBJ1-4	.	TGCGCCAGGCGGCCCCGCTCGGACAGGGAGAATGAAAAACTGTTTTTT	CARRPRSDRENEKLFF
TRBV10-3	TRBD1	TRBJ1-1	.	TGTGCCATCAGTGAAGGGATTGTAGACAGGGGATTATCCGCCAACACTGAAGCTTTCTTT	CAISEGIVDRGLSANTEAFF
TRBV6-2/TRBV6-3	.	TRBJ1-2	.	TGTGCCAGCAGTTACCCACTCGCCCACGGGCAGGGCCTAAGCTATGGCTACACCTTC	CASSYPLAHGQGLSYGYTF
TRBV6-5	.	TRBJ2-7	.	TGTGCCAGCAGTTACTCCGGCAGGGCTGGCCACGAGCAGTACTTC	CASSYSGRAGHEQYF
TRBV29-1	.	TRBJ2-1	.	TGCAGCGTCCACTATTACAATGAGCAGTTCTTC	CSVHYYNEQFF
TRBV9	.	TRBJ1-1	.	TGTGCCAGCAGCGCGGGGGGCTCAACTGAAGCTTTCTTT	CASSAGGSTEAFF
TRBV21-1	.	TRBJ1-2	once	TGTGCCAGCAGGCGGGACAGGGGGCCTTATGGCTACACCTTC	CASRRDRGPYGYTF
TRBV7-2	TRBD1	TRBJ1-5	.	TGTGCCAGCAGCGACAGGGGCGATCAGCCCCAGCATTTT	CASSDRGDQPQHF
TRBV6-5	TRBD1	TRBJ2-7	.	TGTGCCAGCAGTTCGTCCGGGACAGGGGGCTCCTACGAGCAGTACTTC	CASSSSGTGGSYEQYF
TRBV7-4	.	TRBJ1-5	.	TGTGCCAGCAGCCGATTAACTTCGAACGGGGGTAACGCGGGGTATAGCAATCAGCCCCAGCATTTT	CASSRLTSNGGNAGYSNQPQHF
TRBV5-6	.	TRBJ1-5	.	TGTGCCAGCAGCTTGGGAGGCAGGGGCCTCAATCAGCCCCAGCATTTT	CASSLGGRGLNQPQHF
TRBV5-5	TRBD2	TRBJ2-1	.	TGTGCCAGCAGCGGGACTAGCGATGAGCAGTTCTTC	CASSGTSDEQFF
TRBV28	.	TRBJ1-5	.	TGTGCCAGCAGTCGCCGGGGGGGGAATAGCAATCAGCCCCAGCATTTT	CASSRRGGNSNQPQHF
TRBV2	TRBD1	TRBJ1-4	.	TGTGCCAGCAGTGGTGGCAGGGGGATAATTAATGAAAAACTGTTTTTT	CASSGGRGIINEKLFF
TRBV9	.	TRBJ1-1	.	TGTGCCAGCAGCGTATGGGGGGATCTGGTTACTGAAGCTTTCTTT	CASSVWGDLVTEAFF
TRBV5-8	TRBD2	TRBJ2-1	once	TGTGCCAGCAGCACGGGGAGGGCGGGCTTTTACAATGAGCAGTTCTTC	CASSTGRAGFYNEQFF
TRBV4-3	TRBD2	TRBJ2-2	.	TGCGCCAGCAGCCGACTAGCGGGGGCCGGGGAGCTGTTTTTT	CASSRLAGAGELFF
TRBV4-2	TRBD2	TRBJ2-3	few	TGTGCCAGCAGCCCGTCCGGGACTAGCGGGGGGCCACACACAGATACGCAGTATTTT	CASSPSGTSGGPHTDTQYF
TRBV6-5	.	TRBJ2-7	few	TGTGCCAGCAGTCTGACAGCGTCCTACGAGCAGTACTTC	CASSLTASYEQYF